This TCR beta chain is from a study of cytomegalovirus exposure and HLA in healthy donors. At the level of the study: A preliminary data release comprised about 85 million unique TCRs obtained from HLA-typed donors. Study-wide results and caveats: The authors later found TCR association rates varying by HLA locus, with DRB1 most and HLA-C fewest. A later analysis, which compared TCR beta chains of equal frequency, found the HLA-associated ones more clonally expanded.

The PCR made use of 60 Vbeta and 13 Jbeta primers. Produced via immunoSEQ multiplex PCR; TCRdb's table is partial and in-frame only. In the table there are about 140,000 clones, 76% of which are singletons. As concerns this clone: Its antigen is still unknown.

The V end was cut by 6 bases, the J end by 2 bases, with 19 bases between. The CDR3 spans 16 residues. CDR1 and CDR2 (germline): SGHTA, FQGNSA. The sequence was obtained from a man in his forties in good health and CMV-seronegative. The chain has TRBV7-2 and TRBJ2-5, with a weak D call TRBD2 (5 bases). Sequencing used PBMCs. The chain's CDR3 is CASSRTSGSLQETQYF. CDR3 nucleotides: TGTGCCAGCAGTCGAACTTCGGGGTCCCTACAAGAGACCCAGTACTTC.